This entry describes one T cell receptor (beta chain). This clone came up once. Its antigen is currently not known. Base-call qualities are not available, and no considerably larger clone is one nucleotide away. The time point label here, explained by the study, means: cycle 4 day 1 (C4D1), after more than 5 weeks of nivolumab. All trial patients had relapsed after autologous stem cell transplantation, with cohorts A, B and C differing in prior brentuximab vedotin exposure. CD8+ T cells were purified from thawed PBMCs by magnetic negative selection with a Miltenyi CD8+ T cell isolation kit. The trial cohort comprised some 60 patients with relapsed/refractory classical Hodgkin lymphoma whose best overall responses were complete response, partial response or progressive disease. Single-agent nivolumab was administered to trial patients in the multi-cohort phase II CheckMate 205 trial. An independent review committee assessed best overall response by applying the 2007 International Working Group response criteria. PBMCs from the trial were collected at three points: immediately before nivolumab initiation (C1D1), and during therapy at cycle 2 day 1 and cycle 4 day 1. After peripheral blood was drawn into 8 mL Vacutainer Cell Preparation Tubes, PBMCs were isolated by centrifugation and then cryopreserved. Purified CD4+ and CD8+ fractions were generated only in cases for which an additional PBMC sample was available. Magnetically labelled cells were removed on LS columns in a quadroMACS separator, and the flow-through was retained as the purified fraction.

The sample originates from a study of PD-1 blockade in classical Hodgkin lymphoma (dated by TCRdb to 2019 to 2021). Concerning the study at large: Nivolumab dosing was 3 mg/kg intravenously every 2 weeks, continuing until either disease progression or unacceptable toxicity. To define a peripheral blood immune signature of response to PD-1 blockade in classical Hodgkin lymphoma, the study combined TCR beta sequencing with CyTOF. Study-wide conclusions, independent of this receptor: CD4+ but not CD8+ TCR diversity rose significantly by C4D1 (p=0.0027 vs p=0.16), most apparent in complete responders (p=0.02). Baseline TCR diversity was reported as lower in newly diagnosed patients than in healthy donors, and lower still in relapsed/refractory patients. The study was limited to a single clinical trial cohort, and causes of repertoire differences, possibly disease activity or prior therapy, remained undefined. Diversity was lower in patients who began nivolumab less than 1 year after ASCT, so these patients were left out of later analyses to avoid confounding by immune reconstitution. Baseline diversity similar to that of newly diagnosed patients was observed in trial patients achieving complete response, whereas significantly lower diversity was observed in partial responders and progressors.

The Qiagen DNeasy kit was used to extract genomic DNA both from unsorted PBMCs and from the negatively selected CD4+ and CD8+ fractions. TCR beta CDR3 regions were amplified by immunoSEQ multiplex PCR using primers annealing to V and J segments. A synthetic immune receptor repertoire was used to minimize amplification bias, and any residual bias was removed computationally once sequencing was done. The authors processed their data as follows. Repertoire diversity was quantified as the Shannon entropy index using custom Python scripts. Unsorted, CD4+ and CD8+ repertoires were analyzed separately, except for combined analyses in which CD4+ and CD8+ sequences were merged in silico. A clone counted as expanded when the clone's frequency after treatment rose at least 2-fold relative to C1D1, and clones undetected at baseline were given a pseudocount of 0.5. Clones with 0 or 1 copy at C1D1 were defined as singleton clones, while clones with 2 or more copies were defined as non-singleton clones. Clones expanded in unsorted samples were labelled as CD4+, CD8+ or unknown by matching protein sequences in sorted samples from the same patient. Wilcoxon tests on paired samples were used to test changes in diversity from C1D1 to C4D1. TCRdb provides this immuneACCESS table in a form limited to in-frame rearrangements. Some clones are lacking; in checked studies, under half of them reflect an unresolved V gene, and why the rest are absent is not known. V and J calls and clone size follow that table, whereas D and trimming were derived from the DNA. This sample is represented by almost 5,000 clones; about 65% of them were singletons. The top ten constitute about 27% of the sample.

Including the terminal cysteine and phenylalanine, the CDR3 comprises 14 residues. Here the CDR3 DNA is all that survives: 42 bases in frame from base 1. CDR1 is given as MGHRA and CDR2 as YSYEKL, both from the germline V gene. V drops 3 bases and J drops 1 base, leaving 9 bases in between. In this chain, TRBV4-1 is recombined with TRBJ1-1, with no D gene named confidently. Sample: CD8+ T cells from blood, taken before the fourth cycle of nivolumab. The TCR sequence derives from a human donor with classical Hodgkin lymphoma. The CDR3 corresponds to CASSQRRENTEAFF. The bases read TGCGCCAGCAGCCAGCGACGGGAGAACACTGAAGCTTTCTTT.